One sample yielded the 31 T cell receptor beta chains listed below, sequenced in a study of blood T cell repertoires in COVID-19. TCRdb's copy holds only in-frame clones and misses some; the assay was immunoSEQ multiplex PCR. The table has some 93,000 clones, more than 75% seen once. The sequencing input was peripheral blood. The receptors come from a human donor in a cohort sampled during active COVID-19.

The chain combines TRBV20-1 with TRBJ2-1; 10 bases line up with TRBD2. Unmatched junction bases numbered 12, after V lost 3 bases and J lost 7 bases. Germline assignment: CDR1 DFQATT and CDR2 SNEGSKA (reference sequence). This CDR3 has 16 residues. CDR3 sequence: CSASMWQSGRGNEQFF. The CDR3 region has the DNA TGCAGTGCTAGTATGTGGCAAAGCGGGAGGGGGAATGAGCAGTTCTTC.

The CDR3 DNA sequence: TGTGCCAGCAGTCCCCACGGGACACCAAACAATGAGCAGTTCTTC. Amino acids: CASSPHGTPNNEQFF. This chain connects TRBV7-3 to TRBJ2-1, with D possibly TRBD1 on 6 matching bases. The CDR3 extends over 15 amino acids. Between the trimmed V and J ends, which lost 6 bases and 5 bases, there was a span of 17 bases. From germline, CDR1 is SGHTA and CDR2 FQGTGA.

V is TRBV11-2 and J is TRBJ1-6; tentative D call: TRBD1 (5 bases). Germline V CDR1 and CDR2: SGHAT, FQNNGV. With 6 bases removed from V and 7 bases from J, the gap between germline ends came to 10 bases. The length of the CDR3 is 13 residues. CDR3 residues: CASRGGGNSPLHF. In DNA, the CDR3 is TGTGCCAGCAGGGGGGGTGGGAATTCACCCCTCCACTTT.

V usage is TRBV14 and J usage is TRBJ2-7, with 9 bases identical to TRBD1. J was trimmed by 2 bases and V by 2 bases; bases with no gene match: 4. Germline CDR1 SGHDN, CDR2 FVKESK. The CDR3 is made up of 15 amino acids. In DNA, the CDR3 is TGTGCCAGCAGCCAACCGGGACAGGGAACCTACGAGCAGTACTTC. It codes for CASSQPGQGTYEQYF.

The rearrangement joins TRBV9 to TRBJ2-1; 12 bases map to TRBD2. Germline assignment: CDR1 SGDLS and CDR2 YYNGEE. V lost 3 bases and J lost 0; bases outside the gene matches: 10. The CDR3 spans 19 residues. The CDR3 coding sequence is TGTGCCAGCAGCGGGCCTGGACTAGCGGGACGCCGCTCCTACAATGAGCAGTTCTTC. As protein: CASSGPGLAGRRSYNEQFF.

In nucleotides, the CDR3 is TGTGCCAGCAGCAAAGGACAGGGCACAGATACGCAGTATTTT. Translated: CASSKGQGTDTQYF. The chain combines TRBV9 with TRBJ2-3; 7 bases are a match to TRBD1. Germline V gene sequence: CDR1 SGDLS, CDR2 YYNGEE. The length of the CDR3 is 14 residues. The V segment lost 4 bases and the J segment 1 base; nucleotides outside the gene matches: 3.

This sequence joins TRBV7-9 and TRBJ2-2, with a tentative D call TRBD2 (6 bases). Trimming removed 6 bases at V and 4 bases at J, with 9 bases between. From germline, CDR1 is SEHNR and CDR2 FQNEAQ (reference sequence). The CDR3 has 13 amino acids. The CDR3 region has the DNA TGTGCCAGCAGACCAGCGGGCACCGGGGAGCTGTTTTTT. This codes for CASRPAGTGELFF.

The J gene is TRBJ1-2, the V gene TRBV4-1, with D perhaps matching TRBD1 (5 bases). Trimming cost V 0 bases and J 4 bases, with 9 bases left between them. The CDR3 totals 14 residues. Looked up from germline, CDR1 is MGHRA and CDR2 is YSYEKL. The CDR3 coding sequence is TGCGCCAGCAGCCAAGACAGGGAGGTCTATGGCTACACCTTC. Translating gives CASSQDREVYGYTF.

The CDR3 nucleotides are TGCGCCAGCAGCCCCCACAGGGGAGTGGGTTCACCCCTCCACTTT. The encoded protein is CASSPHRGVGSPLHF. The chain has TRBV4-3 and TRBJ1-6; the match to TRBD1 covers 7 bases. Germline V CDR1 and CDR2: LGHNA, YSLEER. CDR3 length: 15 residues. The junction had 9 bases not matched to a gene; V was cut back by 4 bases and J by 9 bases.

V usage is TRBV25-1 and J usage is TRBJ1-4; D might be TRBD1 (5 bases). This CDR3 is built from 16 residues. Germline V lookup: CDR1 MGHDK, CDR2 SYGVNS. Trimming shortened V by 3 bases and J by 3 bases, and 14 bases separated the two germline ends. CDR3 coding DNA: TGTGCCAGCAGTGAGAGTCGGGGCGGGGCTAATGAAAAACTGTTTTTT. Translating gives CASSESRGGANEKLFF.

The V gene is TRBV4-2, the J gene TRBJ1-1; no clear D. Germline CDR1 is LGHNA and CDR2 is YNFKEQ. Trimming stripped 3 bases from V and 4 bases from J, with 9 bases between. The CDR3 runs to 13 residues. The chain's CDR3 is CASSHSGSTEAFF. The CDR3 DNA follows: TGTGCCAGCAGCCATTCCGGGAGCACTGAAGCTTTCTTT.

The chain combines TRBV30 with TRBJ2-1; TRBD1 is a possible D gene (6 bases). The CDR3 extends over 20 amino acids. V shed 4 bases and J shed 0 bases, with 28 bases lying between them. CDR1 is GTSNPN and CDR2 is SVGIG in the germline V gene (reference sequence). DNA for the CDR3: TGTGCCTGGATAGTTATTACCTTTTGTTGGGGGCTAAGCTCCTACAATGAGCAGTTCTTC. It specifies CAWIVITFCWGLSSYNEQFF.

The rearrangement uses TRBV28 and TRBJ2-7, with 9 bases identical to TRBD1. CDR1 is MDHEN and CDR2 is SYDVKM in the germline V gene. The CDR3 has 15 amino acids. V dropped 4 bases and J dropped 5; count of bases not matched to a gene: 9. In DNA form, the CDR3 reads TGTGCCAGCAGTTCGCCGGGGACAGGGTCCCACGAGCAGTACTTC. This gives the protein CASSSPGTGSHEQYF. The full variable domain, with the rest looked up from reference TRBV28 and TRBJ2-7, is DVKVTQSSRYLVKRTGEKVFLECVQDMDHENMFWYRQDPGLGLRLIYFSYDVKMKEKGDIPEGYSVSREKKERFSLILESASTNQTSMYLCASSSPGTGSHEQYFGPGTRLTVT.

In nucleotides, the CDR3 is TGTGCCAGCAGTACGGGGGAGACCCAGTACTTC. Translated, it gives CASSTGETQYF. The rearrangement joins TRBV2 to TRBJ2-5; D is possibly TRBD2 (5 bases). This CDR3 is 11 amino acids long. With 5 bases removed from V and 5 bases from J, the gap between germline ends came to 6 bases. Germline V gene lookup returns CDR1 SNHLY and CDR2 FYNNEI. The variable domain in full, completed from reference TRBV2 and TRBJ2-5, reads EPEVTQTPSHQVTQMGQEVILRCVPISNHLYFYWYRQILGQKVEFLVSFYNNEISEKSEIFDDQFSVERPDGSNFTLKIRSTKLEDSAMYFCASSTGETQYFGPGTRLLVL.

This CDR3 is CASSLQVQETQYF. The CDR3 nucleotides are TGTGCCAGCAGCTTACAGGTTCAAGAGACCCAGTACTTC. The chain joins TRBV11-2 to TRBJ2-5; no firm D call. CDR3 length: 13 residues. Between the trimmed V and J ends, which lost 2 bases and 2 bases, there was a span of 6 bases. Per germline, CDR1 SGHAT and CDR2 FQNNGV.

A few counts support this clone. CDR3 nucleotide sequence: TGCGCCAGCAGCCAAGATTACAGGGGGGATACGCAGTATTTT. Protein product: CASSQDYRGDTQYF. The gene calls are TRBV4-1 and TRBJ2-3, with 8 bases lining up with TRBD1. From germline, CDR1 is MGHRA and CDR2 YSYEKL. The CDR3 is made up of 14 amino acids. Trimming took 0 bases from V and 6 from J; bases not matched to a gene: 2.

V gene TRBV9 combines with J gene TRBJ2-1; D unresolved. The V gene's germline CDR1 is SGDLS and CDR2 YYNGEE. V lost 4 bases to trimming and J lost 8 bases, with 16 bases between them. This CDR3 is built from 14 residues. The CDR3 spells CASSPPMPSDEQFF. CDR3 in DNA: TGTGCCAGCAGCCCCCCTATGCCTTCGGATGAGCAGTTCTTC.

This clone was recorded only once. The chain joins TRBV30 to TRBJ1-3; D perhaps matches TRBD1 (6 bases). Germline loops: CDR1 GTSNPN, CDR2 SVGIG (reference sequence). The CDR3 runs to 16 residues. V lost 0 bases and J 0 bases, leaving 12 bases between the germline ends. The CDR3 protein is CAWSVRWGLSGNTIYF. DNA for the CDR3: TGTGCCTGGAGTGTACGGTGGGGGCTCTCTGGAAACACCATATATTTT.

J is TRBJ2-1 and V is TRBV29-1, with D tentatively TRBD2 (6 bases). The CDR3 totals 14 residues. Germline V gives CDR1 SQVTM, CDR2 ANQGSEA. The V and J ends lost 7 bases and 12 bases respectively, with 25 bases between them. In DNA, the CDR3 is TGCAGCGCCCTCGCACCCACCTTGCGGGATCGGCAGTTCTTC. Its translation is CSALAPTLRDRQFF.

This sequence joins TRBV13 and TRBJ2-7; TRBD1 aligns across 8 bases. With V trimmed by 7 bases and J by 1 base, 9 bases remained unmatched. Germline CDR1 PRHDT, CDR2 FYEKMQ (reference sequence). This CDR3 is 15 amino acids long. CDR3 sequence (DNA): TGTGCCAGCACCCTCCGGACAGGGCCTTCCTACGAGCAGTACTTC. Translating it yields CASTLRTGPSYEQYF.

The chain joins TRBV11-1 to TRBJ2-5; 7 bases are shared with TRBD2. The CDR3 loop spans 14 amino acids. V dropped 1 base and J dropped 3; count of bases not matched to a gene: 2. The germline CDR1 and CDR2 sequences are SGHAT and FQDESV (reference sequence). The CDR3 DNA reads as TGTGCCAGCAGCTTAGACCTAGCGGAAGAGACCCAGTACTTC. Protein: CASSLDLAEETQYF.

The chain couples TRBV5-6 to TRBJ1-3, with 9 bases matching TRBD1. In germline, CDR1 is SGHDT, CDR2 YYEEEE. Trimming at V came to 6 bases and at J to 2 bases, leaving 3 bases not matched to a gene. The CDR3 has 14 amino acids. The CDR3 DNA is TGTGCCAGCACCAGACAGGGGGCTGGAAACACCATATATTTT. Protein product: CASTRQGAGNTIYF.

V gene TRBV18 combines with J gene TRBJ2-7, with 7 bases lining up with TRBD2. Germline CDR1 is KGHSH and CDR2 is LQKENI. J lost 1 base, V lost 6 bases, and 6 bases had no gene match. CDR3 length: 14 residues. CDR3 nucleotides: TGTGCCAGCTCGCTGACTAGCAGATCCTACGAGCAGTACTTC. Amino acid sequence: CASSLTSRSYEQYF.

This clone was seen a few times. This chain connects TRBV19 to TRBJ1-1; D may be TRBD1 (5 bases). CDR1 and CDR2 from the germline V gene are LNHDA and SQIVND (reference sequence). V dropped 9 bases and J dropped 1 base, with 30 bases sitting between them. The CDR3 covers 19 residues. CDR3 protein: CASSTPGLTPGGPNTEAFF. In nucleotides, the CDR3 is TGTGCCAGCTCCACCCCGGGACTGACTCCTGGGGGTCCGAACACTGAAGCTTTCTTT.

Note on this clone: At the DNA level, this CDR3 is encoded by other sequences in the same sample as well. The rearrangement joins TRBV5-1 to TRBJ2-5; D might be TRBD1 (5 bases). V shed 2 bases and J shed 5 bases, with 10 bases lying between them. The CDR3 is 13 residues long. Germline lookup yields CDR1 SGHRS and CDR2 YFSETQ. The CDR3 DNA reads TGCGCCAGCAGCTTAGGTGCAGGGGAGACCCAGTACTTC. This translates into CASSLGAGETQYF.

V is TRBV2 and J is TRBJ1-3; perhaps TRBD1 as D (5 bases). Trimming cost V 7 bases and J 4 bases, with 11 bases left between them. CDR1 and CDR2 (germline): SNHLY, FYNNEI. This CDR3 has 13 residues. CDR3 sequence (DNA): TGTGCCAGCACCAGGGAAAAGGGAAACACCATATATTTT. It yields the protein CASTREKGNTIYF.

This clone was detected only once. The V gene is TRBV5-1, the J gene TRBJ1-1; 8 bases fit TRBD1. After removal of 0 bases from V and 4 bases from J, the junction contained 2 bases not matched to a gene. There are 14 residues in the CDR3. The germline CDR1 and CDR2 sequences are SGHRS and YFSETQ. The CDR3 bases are TGCGCCAGCAGCTTGGGAGGACAGGGCACTGAAGCTTTCTTT. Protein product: CASSLGGQGTEAFF.

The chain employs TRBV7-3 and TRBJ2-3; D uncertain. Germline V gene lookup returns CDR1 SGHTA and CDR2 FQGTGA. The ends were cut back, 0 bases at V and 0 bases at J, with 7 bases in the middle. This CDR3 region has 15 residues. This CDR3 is CASSLTPTSTDTQYF. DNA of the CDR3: TGTGCCAGCAGCTTAACCCCCACTAGCACAGATACGCAGTATTTT.

CDR3 DNA sequence: TGTGCCAGCAGCGACAGGCAAGAGACCCAGTACTTC. Protein product: CASSDRQETQYF. The rearrangement uses TRBV6-5 and TRBJ2-5, with TRBD1 as a possible D gene (6 bases). V lost 6 bases, J lost 2 bases, and 7 bases lay in between. The V gene's germline CDR1 is MNHEY and CDR2 SVGAGI. This CDR3 spans 12 amino acids.

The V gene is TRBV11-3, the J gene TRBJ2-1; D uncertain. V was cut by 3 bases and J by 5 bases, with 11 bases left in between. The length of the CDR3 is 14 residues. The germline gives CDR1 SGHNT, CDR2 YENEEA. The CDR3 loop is CASSLRRNHNEQFF. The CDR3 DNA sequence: TGTGCCAGCAGCTTGAGAAGAAACCACAATGAGCAGTTCTTC.

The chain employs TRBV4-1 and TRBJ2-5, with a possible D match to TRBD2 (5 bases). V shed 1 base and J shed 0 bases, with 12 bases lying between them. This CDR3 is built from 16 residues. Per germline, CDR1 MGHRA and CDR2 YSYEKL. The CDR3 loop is CASSQGVGENQETQYF. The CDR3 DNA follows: TGCGCCAGCAGCCAAGGCGTGGGAGAGAACCAAGAGACCCAGTACTTC.